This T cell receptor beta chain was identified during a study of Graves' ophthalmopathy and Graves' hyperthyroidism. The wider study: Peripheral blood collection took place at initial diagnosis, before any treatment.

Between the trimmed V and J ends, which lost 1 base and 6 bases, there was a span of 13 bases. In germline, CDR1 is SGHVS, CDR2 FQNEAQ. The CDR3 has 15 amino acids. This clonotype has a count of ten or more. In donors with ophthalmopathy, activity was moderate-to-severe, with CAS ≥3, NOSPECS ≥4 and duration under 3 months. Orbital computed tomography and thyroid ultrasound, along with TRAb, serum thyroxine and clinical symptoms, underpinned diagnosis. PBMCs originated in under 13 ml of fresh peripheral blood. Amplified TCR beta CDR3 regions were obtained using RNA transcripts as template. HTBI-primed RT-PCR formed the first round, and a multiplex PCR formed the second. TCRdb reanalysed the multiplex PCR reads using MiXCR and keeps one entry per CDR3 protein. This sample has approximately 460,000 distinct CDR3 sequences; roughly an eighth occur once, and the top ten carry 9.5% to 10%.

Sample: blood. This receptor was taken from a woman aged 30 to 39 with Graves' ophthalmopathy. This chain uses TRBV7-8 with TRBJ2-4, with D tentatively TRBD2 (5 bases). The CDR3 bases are TGTGCCAGCAGCTTAGTGGCGATTGAGGGAAACATTCAGTACTTC. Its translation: CASSLVAIEGNIQYF. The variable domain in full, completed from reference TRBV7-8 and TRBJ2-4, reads GAGVSQSPRYKVAKRGQDVALRCDPISGHVSLFWYQQALGQGPEFLTYFQNEAQLDKSGLPSDRFFAERPEGSVSTLKIQRTQQEDSAVYLCASSLVAIEGNIQYFGAGTRLSVL.